These 30 T cell receptor beta chains came from one sample sequenced in a study of T cell repertoires in cytomegalovirus infection. Each CDR3 protein gets one entry after TCRdb re-called the reads with MiXCR. Counted here are 680,000 or so distinct CDR3 sequences, 35% to 45% occurring once; the ten biggest clones make up roughly 2.9%. The source material was PBMCs. These receptors were taken from a human donor in good health (CMV status not recorded). Some clones in this sample may be carry-over from other donors' samples.

This clonotype was found a few times. The chain uses TRBV19 and TRBJ1-1; no firm D call. V shed 4 bases and J shed 1 base, with 10 bases lying between them. Germline CDR1 LNHDA, CDR2 SQIVND (reference sequence). This CDR3 has 14 amino acids. CDR3 sequence reads: CASSTVTENTEAFF. CDR3 nucleotide sequence: TGTGCCAGTAGTACGGTAACAGAGAACACTGAAGCTTTCTTT.

This clonotype was counted many times. This chain's CDR3 is CASSLRGFSYEQYF. The CDR3 DNA reads TGTGCCAGCAGTTTAAGGGGGTTTTCCTACGAGCAGTACTTC. The chain employs TRBV12-3 or TRBV12-4 and TRBJ2-7; D is possibly TRBD1 (6 bases). With 2 bases removed from V and 1 base from J, the gap between germline ends came to 9 bases. This CDR3 is 14 amino acids long.

The rearrangement uses TRBV11-2 and TRBJ1-2; the D is unclear. Germline lookup yields CDR1 SGHAT and CDR2 FQNNGV. This CDR3 region has 13 residues. V lost 0 bases and J lost 4, with 6 bases in between. For the CDR3, the DNA is TGTGCCAGCAGCTTAGATCAAGGCTATGGCTACACCTTC. It encodes CASSLDQGYGYTF.

The V and J genes are TRBV5-1 and TRBJ2-2; perhaps TRBD1 as D (5 bases). This CDR3 contains 15 residues. V shed 0 bases and J shed 5 bases, with 11 bases lying between them. Germline V CDR1 and CDR2: SGHRS, YFSETQ. Here the CDR3 DNA reads TGCGCCAGCAGCTTGGTTGCAGGGCTAACCGGGGAGCTGTTTTTT. As protein: CASSLVAGLTGELFF.

CDR3 in DNA: TGTGCCAGCAGTGGACAGGGTCTACCTGGAAACACCATATATTTT. Translated, it gives CASSGQGLPGNTIYF. This rearrangement joins TRBV6-1 to TRBJ1-3, with 7 bases lining up with TRBD1. Germline lookup yields CDR1 MNHNS and CDR2 SASEGT. With V trimmed by 4 bases and J by 2 bases, 5 bases remained unmatched. The CDR3 runs to 15 residues.

There are many counts of this clonotype. This sequence joins TRBV10-3 and TRBJ2-5; weak D call: TRBD1 (6 bases). Per germline, CDR1 ENHRY and CDR2 SYGVKD. V was clipped by 5 bases and J by 8 bases, with 12 bases between them. The CDR3 is 12 amino acids. For the CDR3, the DNA is TGTGCCATCAGTCGAAACAGGGAAACCCAGTACTTC. Protein product: CAISRNRETQYF.

This clonotype was seen a handful of times. J is TRBJ1-6 and V is TRBV6-6; weak D call: TRBD1 (5 bases). The V gene's germline CDR1 is MNHNY and CDR2 SVGAGI (reference sequence). The CDR3 is made up of 18 amino acids. V lost 2 bases and J lost 0, with 14 bases in between. The CDR3 region has the DNA TGTGCCAGCAGTTACGGAGGGGCGAGGAGCTCCTATAATTCACCCCTCCACTTT. It translates to CASSYGGARSSYNSPLHF.

This clonotype was counted only a few times. The rearrangement uses TRBV20-1 and TRBJ2-3, with 12 bases that match TRBD2. V shed 5 bases, J shed 5 bases, and the junction held 8 bases outside the gene matches. CDR1 and CDR2 (germline): DFQATT, SNEGSKA (reference sequence). The CDR3 runs 15 residues. The CDR3 here is CSAPRLAGAGDTQYF. The DNA of the CDR3 is TGCAGTGCTCCCAGACTAGCGGGAGCGGGAGATACGCAGTATTTT.

V is TRBV3-1 and J is TRBJ1-4; tentative D call: TRBD1 (5 bases). Looked up from germline, CDR1 is LGHDT and CDR2 is YNNKEL (reference sequence). CDR3 length equals 16 residues. The V end lost 0 bases, the J end lost 5 bases, and 13 bases lay between the germline ends. CDR3 amino acids: CASSQDLPGRNEKLFF. The CDR3 DNA reads as TGTGCCAGCAGCCAAGATCTTCCAGGGAGGAATGAAAAACTGTTTTTT. Together with reference TRBV3-1 and TRBJ1-4, the CDR3 gives the full variable domain: DTAVSQTPKYLVTQMGNDKSIKCEQNLGHDTMYWYKQDSKKFLKIMFSYNNKELIINETVPNRFSPKSPDKAHLNLHINSLELGDSAVYFCASSQDLPGRNEKLFFGSGTQLSVL.

This chain connects TRBV25-1 to TRBJ1-1, with no clear D. V lost 1 base, J lost 3 bases, and 12 bases lay in between. The CDR3 sequence is 15 residues long. Germline V CDR1 and CDR2: MGHDK, SYGVNS. This CDR3 reads CASSEWMEEDTEAFF. CDR3 bases: TGTGCCAGCAGTGAATGGATGGAGGAGGACACTGAAGCTTTCTTT.

This clonotype came up many times. This rearrangement joins TRBV7-2 to TRBJ1-1; D gene uncertain. The V gene lost 2 bases and the J gene lost 3 bases, with 19 bases spanning the gap. In germline, CDR1 is SGHTA, CDR2 FQGNSA. This CDR3 region has 17 residues. The CDR3 nucleotides are TGTGCCAGCAGCTTATCTGTACAGAAGCCATTTTACACTGAAGCTTTCTTT. Protein sequence: CASSLSVQKPFYTEAFF. The whole variable domain, filled in from reference TRBV7-2 and TRBJ1-1, reads GAGVSQSPSNKVTEKGKDVELRCDPISGHTALYWYRQSLGQGLEFLIYFQGNSAPDKSGLPSDRFSAERTGGSVSTLTIQRTQQEDSAVYLCASSLSVQKPFYTEAFFGQGTRLTVV.

The V call is TRBV29-1, the J call TRBJ1-1; D perhaps matches TRBD1 (6 bases). Trimming removed 4 bases from V and 1 base from J, with 10 bases in between. CDR1 is SQVTM, CDR2 ANQGSEA, per germline. The CDR3 is made up of 13 amino acids. The CDR3 sequence is CSVVIQGNTEAFF. The DNA of the CDR3 is TGCAGCGTTGTAATACAGGGGAACACTGAAGCTTTCTTT.

The genes are TRBV7-8 and TRBJ1-1; TRBD1 matches 7 bases. The CDR3 contains 16 residues. The V gene end was trimmed by 0 bases and the J gene end by 0 bases; junction bases not matched to a gene: 4. Per germline, CDR1 SGHVS and CDR2 FQNEAQ. The CDR3 protein is CASSLALGQVNTEAFF. The DNA of the CDR3 is TGTGCCAGCAGCTTAGCTCTTGGACAGGTGAACACTGAAGCTTTCTTT.

For this clonotype: A much larger clone differs by one base, so this may be a read error. CDR3 DNA: TGTGCTAGCAGCCCCAGGACAGGGGATAGCTACAATGAGCAGTTCTTC. Encoded protein: CASSPRTGDSYNEQFF. The chain uses TRBV7-6 and TRBJ2-1, with 9 bases aligning to TRBD1. Germline values: CDR1 SGHVS, CDR2 FNYEAQ. The CDR3 has 16 residues.

J is TRBJ2-1 and V is TRBV6-1; D gene unclear. CDR3 length equals 14 residues. Germline V gives CDR1 MNHNS, CDR2 SASEGT. The V end was cut by 7 bases, the J end by 6 bases, with 16 bases between. The chain's CDR3 is CASINDFLVNEQFF. As DNA, the CDR3 is TGTGCCAGCATCAATGACTTCTTAGTCAATGAGCAGTTCTTC.

V gene TRBV5-6 combines with J gene TRBJ1-5, with a weak D call TRBD1 (6 bases). The CDR3 runs 15 residues. V gave up 3 bases and J gave up 11 bases, with 21 bases separating them. In germline, CDR1 is SGHDT, CDR2 YYEEEE. CDR3: CASSSYRDPTGSQHF. CDR3 nucleotides: TGTGCCAGCAGCTCGTACAGGGACCCTACCGGGTCCCAGCATTTT.

The J gene is TRBJ2-2, the V gene TRBV2, with 12 bases that match TRBD1. J gave up 7 bases and V 7 bases, and 10 bases lay outside the gene matches. Germline lookup yields CDR1 SNHLY and CDR2 FYNNEI. CDR3 length: 16 residues. The CDR3 spells CASTPGTGGSNGELFF. The CDR3 DNA sequence: TGTGCCAGCACCCCCGGGACAGGGGGCTCGAACGGGGAGCTGTTTTTT.

The chain recombines TRBV28 with TRBJ2-7, with 10 bases identical to TRBD2. Germline V lookup: CDR1 MDHEN, CDR2 SYDVKM. The CDR3 runs 15 residues. With V trimmed by 3 bases and J by 5 bases, 7 bases remained unmatched. CDR3 sequence reads: CASSFWSSGSNEQYF. CDR3 DNA sequence: TGTGCCAGCAGTTTTTGGTCTAGCGGGAGTAACGAGCAGTACTTC.

This clonotype was counted only a few times. CDR3: CASSLAETGDEQFF. CDR3 DNA sequence: TGTGCCAGCAGCTTGGCCGAGACAGGGGATGAGCAGTTCTTC. The J gene is TRBJ2-1, the V gene TRBV5-4; 8 positions match TRBD1. With V trimmed by 0 bases and J by 8 bases, 4 bases remained unmatched. The CDR3 sequence is 14 residues long. Germline-derived CDR1 and CDR2 are SGHNT and YYREEE (reference sequence).

This chain uses TRBV11-2 with TRBJ2-1, with 9 bases identical to TRBD1. The CDR3 runs 16 residues. The germline V gene encodes CDR1 SGHAT and CDR2 FQNNGV. Trimming removed 6 bases from V and 8 bases from J; junction bases left unmatched: 14. DNA of the CDR3: TGTGCCAGCAGAGAACGGCGGGACAGGGTTTTTTATGAGCAGTTCTTC. Translation gives CASRERRDRVFYEQFF.

This clonotype has only a few counts. This chain uses TRBV7-9 with TRBJ2-5, with D possibly TRBD1 on 5 matching bases. Germline V gene sequence: CDR1 SEHNR, CDR2 FQNEAQ (reference sequence). The V end was cut by 4 bases, the J end by 3 bases, with 24 bases between. The CDR3 extends over 18 amino acids. CDR3 loop: CASSSLATRTRIKETQYF. The DNA of the CDR3 is TGTGCCAGCAGCTCCCTGGCCACAAGGACACGGATAAAAGAGACCCAGTACTTC.

The V call is TRBV7-9, the J call TRBJ1-1, with 11 bases matching TRBD1. Losses at the gene ends were 0 bases for V and 6 bases for J; bases not matched to a gene: 6. The CDR3 is 16 amino acids. Germline lookup yields CDR1 SEHNR and CDR2 FQNEAQ (reference sequence). The CDR3 here is CASSLAGQGARAEAFF. The CDR3 bases are TGTGCCAGCAGCTTAGCCGGACAGGGGGCGAGGGCTGAAGCTTTCTTT.

V usage is TRBV15 and J usage is TRBJ2-1; possible D gene TRBD2, 7 bases. The V gene lost 4 bases and the J gene lost 10 bases, with 17 bases spanning the gap. From germline, CDR1 is LNHNV and CDR2 YYDKDF (reference sequence). This CDR3 has 14 amino acids. Written as DNA, the CDR3 is TGTGCCACCAGCAATCAGGCGGGGGCAGGAGAGCAGTTCTTC. Translation: CATSNQAGAGEQFF.

This chain uses TRBV2 with TRBJ2-2; D tentatively fits TRBD1 or TRBD2 (5 bases each). The CDR3 spans 13 residues. In germline, CDR1 is SNHLY, CDR2 FYNNEI. Trimming pared 8 bases from V and 4 bases from J, leaving 11 bases between. In DNA, the CDR3 is TGTGCCAGCCGGGGACGCAGCACCGGGGAGCTGTTTTTT. Translated: CASRGRSTGELFF.

This chain uses TRBV27 with TRBJ1-1; D is unclear. Germline CDR1 and CDR2: MNHEY and SMNVEV (reference sequence). Trimming took off 1 base at V and 4 bases at J, with 10 bases between the two ends. The CDR3 has 14 residues. The CDR3 is CASSLLSGVTEAFF. CDR3 sequence (DNA): TGTGCCAGCAGTTTATTGTCGGGAGTCACTGAAGCTTTCTTT.

This clonotype turned up a few times. This sequence joins TRBV7-2 and TRBJ2-7; TRBD2 is a possible D gene (6 bases). The CDR3 extends over 14 amino acids. V lost 2 bases and J lost 7, with 15 bases in between. Germline values: CDR1 SGHTA, CDR2 FQGNSA. CDR3 protein: CASSLLGLRAEQYF. The CDR3 DNA is TGTGCCAGCAGCTTACTGGGACTTCGAGCGGAGCAGTACTTC.

Details on this clonotype: The junction departs from germline at one end; a sequencing error may be responsible. The chain is built from TRBV15 and TRBJ2-3; TRBD1 might be the D (6 bases). The germline gives CDR1 LNHNV, CDR2 YYDKDF (reference sequence). The CDR3 is made up of 15 amino acids. The CDR3 sequence: CATSRSRQAPNTKYF. Here the CDR3 DNA reads TGTGCCACCAGCAGATCCAGACAGGCTCCAAATACGAAGTATTTT.

This clonotype has just a few counts. The rearrangement links TRBV11-2 to TRBJ2-5; a weak D match, TRBD1 (5 bases). This CDR3 spans 15 amino acids. Trimming removed 1 base at V and 0 bases at J, with 9 bases between. Germline V lookup: CDR1 SGHAT, CDR2 FQNNGV. The CDR3 sequence: CASSLGRVNQETQYF. DNA for the CDR3: TGTGCCAGCAGCTTAGGCAGGGTTAACCAAGAGACCCAGTACTTC.

V is TRBV28 and J is TRBJ1-5, with a possible D match to TRBD1 (6 bases). CDR3 length equals 17 residues. V was cut by 3 bases and J by 4 bases, with 19 bases left in between. Germline values: CDR1 MDHEN, CDR2 SYDVKM. DNA for the CDR3: TGTGCCAGCAGTTTGGGTCCAGGGGTCAGATTAAATCAGCCCCAGCATTTT. Translated: CASSLGPGVRLNQPQHF.

The chain combines TRBV28 with TRBJ2-7, with TRBD2 matching 7 bases. V lost 0 bases, J lost 2 bases, and 16 bases stayed unmatched. The CDR3 spans 19 residues. The germline CDR1 and CDR2 sequences are MDHEN and SYDVKM. The CDR3: CASSLWALAPRGGTYEQYF. CDR3 DNA: TGTGCCAGCAGTTTATGGGCACTAGCGCCTCGGGGAGGGACCTACGAGCAGTACTTC.